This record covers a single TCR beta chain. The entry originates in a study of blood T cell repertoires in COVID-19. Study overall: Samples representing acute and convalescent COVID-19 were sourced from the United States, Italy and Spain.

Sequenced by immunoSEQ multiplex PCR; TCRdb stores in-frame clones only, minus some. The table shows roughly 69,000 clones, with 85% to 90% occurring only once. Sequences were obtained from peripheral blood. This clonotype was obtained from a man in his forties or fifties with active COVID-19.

The CDR3 sequence is CASSVQTGANQETQYF. The CDR3 DNA sequence: TGTGCCAGCAGCGTACAGACAGGGGCAAATCAAGAGACCCAGTACTTC. This sequence joins TRBV7-9 and TRBJ2-5, with 8 bases aligning to TRBD1. Looked up from germline, CDR1 is SEHNR and CDR2 is FQNEAQ (reference sequence). V trimming: 5 bases; J trimming: 2 bases; junction bases outside the gene matches: 10. CDR3 length: 16 residues.